The 19 T cell receptor beta chains below come from one sample, sequenced in a study of T cell repertoires in cytomegalovirus infection. What these receptors recognize is not known. TCRdb re-called the reads through MiXCR, storing one row per CDR3 protein. The sample shows some 590,000 distinct CDR3 sequences, around two fifths of them seen only once. The input for sequencing was cultured PBMCs, taken from culture after CMV antigen stimulation. These TCRs come from a human donor in good health (CMV status not recorded). Some clones in this sample may be carry-over from other donors' samples.

This clonotype was counted between two and nine times. V and J are TRBV7-8 and TRBJ2-7, with 12 bases matching TRBD2. The germline V gene encodes CDR1 SGHVS and CDR2 FQNEAQ. The CDR3 is 15 residues long. J lost 4 bases, V lost 6 bases, and 7 bases had no gene match. The CDR3 spells CASSYGLAGPYEQYF. CDR3 coding DNA: TGTGCCAGCAGTTATGGACTAGCGGGACCGTACGAGCAGTACTTC.

This clonotype was counted between two and nine times. V usage is TRBV7-9 and J usage is TRBJ2-7, with 9 bases that match TRBD1. The germline CDR1 and CDR2 sequences are SEHNR and FQNEAQ (reference sequence). V lost 3 bases and J lost 1; bases outside the gene matches: 4. The CDR3 is made up of 15 amino acids. The CDR3 DNA follows: TGTGCCAGCAGCTTGGACAGGGGTATGTCCTACGAGCAGTACTTC. Its protein is CASSLDRGMSYEQYF.

This clonotype was detected only a few times. The V gene is TRBV7-4, the J gene TRBJ1-5; D is uncertain. Germline values: CDR1 SGHVT, CDR2 SQSDAQ. V was clipped by 4 bases and J by 5 bases, with 6 bases between them. The CDR3 totals 12 residues. The CDR3: CASSSPDQPQHF. The CDR3 DNA is TGTGCCAGCAGCTCTCCAGATCAGCCCCAGCATTTT.

The V and J genes are TRBV2 and TRBJ2-7, with D perhaps TRBD2 (5 bases). V was trimmed by 6 bases and J by 4 bases, leaving 19 bases between them. CDR1 is SNHLY and CDR2 is FYNNEI in the germline V gene. The CDR3 has 15 amino acids. The CDR3 DNA reads TGTGCCAGCAGCCCCTTCCATCGGGAAGAATACGAGCAGTACTTC. It codes for CASSPFHREEYEQYF.

This clonotype was observed a few times. The V and J genes are TRBV11-2 and TRBJ2-3; TRBD2 might be the D (6 bases). This CDR3 comprises 16 residues. Germline V CDR1 and CDR2: SGHAT, FQNNGV. V lost 5 bases, J lost 0 bases, and 15 bases lay in between. The CDR3 DNA follows: TGTGCCAGCAGCCCACCCACGGGGACTAGCACAGATACGCAGTATTTT. It is translated as CASSPPTGTSTDTQYF.

The chain employs TRBV4-1 and TRBJ2-1; no clear D. The CDR3 loop spans 18 amino acids. Looked up from germline, CDR1 is MGHRA and CDR2 is YSYEKL. V gave up 2 bases and J gave up 0 bases, with 17 bases separating them. The CDR3 spells CASSQIGSRVFSYNEQFF. The CDR3 DNA follows: TGCGCCAGCAGCCAAATCGGTTCCCGGGTCTTCTCCTACAATGAGCAGTTCTTC.

This clonotype was seen a few times. This chain uses TRBV12-3 or TRBV12-4 with TRBJ2-7, with D possibly matching TRBD2 (5 bases). Trimming left V 3 bases short and J 1 base short, with 10 bases between. The CDR3 has 14 amino acids. The CDR3 DNA reads as TGTGCCAGCAGTTTTATACTAGAATCCTACGAGCAGTACTTC. It encodes CASSFILESYEQYF.

The gene calls are TRBV29-1 and TRBJ2-5; D may be TRBD1 (5 bases). This CDR3 comprises 13 residues. Deletions cut 4 bases from V and 5 bases from J, with 14 bases between. Looked up from germline, CDR1 is SQVTM and CDR2 is ANQGSEA. The CDR3 here is CSVVVGLGETQYF. The CDR3 DNA sequence: TGCAGCGTTGTTGTGGGGCTTGGGGAGACCCAGTACTTC.

The chain joins TRBV6-5 to TRBJ2-7, with D hard to call. The CDR3 runs to 14 residues. Germline V lookup: CDR1 MNHEY, CDR2 SVGAGI. V was pared by 6 bases and J by 0 bases, with 12 bases between. In DNA form, the CDR3 reads TGTGCCAGCAGGACCACTCTCGGCTCCTACGAGCAGTACTTC. This encodes CASRTTLGSYEQYF.

The CDR3 region is CASSEVGGTGPDEQYF. CDR3 DNA: TGTGCCAGCAGTGAAGTCGGAGGGACAGGGCCGGACGAGCAGTACTTC. This rearrangement joins TRBV6-1 to TRBJ2-7, with 9 bases lining up with TRBD1. This CDR3 is 16 amino acids long. Germline V gene data show CDR1 as MNHNS and CDR2 as SASEGT. Trimming removed 1 base from V and 5 bases from J; junction bases left unmatched: 9.

The V and J genes are TRBV11-2 and TRBJ2-3; TRBD2 matches 7 bases. The trim removed 8 bases at V and 6 bases at J, leaving 11 bases unmatched. This CDR3 spans 14 amino acids. CDR1 is SGHAT, CDR2 FQNNGV, per germline. The CDR3 sequence: CASARPEGGDTQYF. The CDR3 DNA reads TGTGCCAGCGCCCGGCCCGAGGGAGGGGATACGCAGTATTTT.

CDR3 bases: TGTGCCAGCAGCTTAGTCACGGACTCCTACGAGCAGTACTTC. As protein: CASSLVTDSYEQYF. This sequence joins TRBV7-2 and TRBJ2-7; no clear D gene. Trimming removed 1 base from V and 0 bases from J, with 7 bases in between. Germline assignment: CDR1 SGHTA and CDR2 FQGNSA. This CDR3 comprises 14 residues.

This sequence joins TRBV7-2 and TRBJ2-1, with 9 bases aligning to TRBD2. V lost 7 bases to trimming and J lost 0 bases; unmatched junction nucleotides: 7. Per germline, CDR1 SGHTA and CDR2 FQGNSA. CDR3 length: 16 amino acids. CDR3 loop: CASTSPRGGSYNEQFF. The CDR3 nucleotides are TGTGCCAGCACCTCGCCGCGGGGGGGCTCCTACAATGAGCAGTTCTTC.

V usage is TRBV4-1 and J usage is TRBJ2-3, with TRBD2 identical over 7 bases. V lost 4 bases, J lost 1 base, and 5 bases stayed unmatched. The CDR3 has 15 residues. Germline lookup yields CDR1 MGHRA and CDR2 YSYEKL. CDR3 protein: CASSLPRGGTDTQYF. In DNA, the CDR3 is TGCGCCAGCAGCCTCCCCCGGGGGGGCACAGATACGCAGTATTTT.

This clonotype was detected a few times. The J gene is TRBJ2-5, the V gene TRBV7-2; 12 bases match TRBD2. This CDR3 is built from 16 residues. Germline-derived CDR1 and CDR2 are SGHTA and FQGNSA. The V and J ends lost 5 bases and 4 bases, in that order; junction bases with no gene match: 8. The CDR3 loop reads CASSRQRGLAGETQYF. The CDR3 region has the DNA TGTGCCAGCAGCCGACAGAGGGGACTAGCGGGAGAGACCCAGTACTTC.

The rearrangement links TRBV6-1 to TRBJ2-2, with a weak D call TRBD2 (6 bases). Trimming removed 3 bases from V and 7 bases from J, with 12 bases in between. This CDR3 is 14 amino acids long. Germline loops: CDR1 MNHNS, CDR2 SASEGT. Here the CDR3 reads CASSDSGTGGELFF. The CDR3 coding sequence is TGTGCCAGCAGTGATTCAGGGACTGGCGGGGAGCTGTTTTTT.

This clonotype was seen a few times. This sequence joins TRBV6-1 and TRBJ1-5; possibly TRBD1 for D (6 bases). CDR3 length: 17 amino acids. The V end lost 10 bases, the J end lost 0 bases, and 22 bases lay between the germline ends. Germline values: CDR1 MNHNS, CDR2 SASEGT. This chain's CDR3 is CATLAGAGGYSNQPQHF. The CDR3 region has the DNA TGTGCCACCTTGGCGGGTGCGGGGGGCTATAGCAATCAGCCCCAGCATTTT.

This clonotype was counted many times. The chain couples TRBV7-2 to TRBJ1-5; no clear D gene. Germline V gives CDR1 SGHTA, CDR2 FQGNSA. V lost 2 bases to trimming and J lost 6 bases, with 14 bases between them. The CDR3 runs 15 residues. The CDR3 here is CASSLRWGGGQPQHF. CDR3 nucleotides: TGTGCCAGCAGCTTAAGATGGGGTGGAGGTCAGCCCCAGCATTTT.

V and J are TRBV10-3 and TRBJ2-3, with TRBD1 matching over 8 bases. V dropped 3 bases and J dropped 3; count of bases not matched to a gene: 2. The CDR3 has 14 amino acids. CDR1 ENHRY and CDR2 SYGVKD come from the germline V gene. The CDR3, as DNA: TGTGCCATCAGTGACGACAGGGGTACAGATACGCAGTATTTT. Translating it yields CAISDDRGTDTQYF.